The T cell receptor beta chain described here comes from a study of T cells in Graves' hyperthyroidism and ophthalmopathy. V was trimmed by 3 bases and J by 5 bases, leaving 12 bases between them. Per the germline V gene, CDR1 is LGHNT and CDR2 is FRNRAP. This CDR3 spans 14 amino acids. Amplified TCR beta CDR3 regions derived from RNA transcripts. HTBI primers were employed in a first-round RT-PCR of the TCR CDR3. Via MiXCR, TCRdb re-called the multiplex PCR reads, giving one row per CDR3 protein. This sample has more than 650,000 distinct CDR3 sequences, with 12% to 15% found just once. This clonotype occurred a few times.

Sample: blood. The chain couples TRBV12-5 to TRBJ2-3; D is undetermined. This TCR came from a young woman with Graves' hyperthyroidism. The CDR3 DNA reads TGTGCTAGTGGTTTAAATTCGAGAGGAGATACGCAGTATTTT. Amino acids: CASGLNSRGDTQYF.